This is a list of T cell receptor beta chains from one sample in a study of monozygotic twins with cystic fibrosis. TCRdb keeps only in-frame clones here, not all; method: immunoSEQ multiplex PCR. The sample holds about 22,000 clones, more than 75% seen once. Sequenced: blood. These receptors all come from a woman between 25 and 40 years old with cystic fibrosis. The CDR3 runs from the conserved cysteine through the conserved F or W. The order of the fields is J gene, clone size, V gene, D gene, CDR3 protein, CDR3 DNA. The D gene is left open where the match is weak. A clone size is listed for some rows: how often the clone was seen (once, few, many), or a class if it is expanded.

TRBJ2-2	.	TRBV9	TRBD2	CASSAGTSGFHGELFF	TGTGCCAGCAGCGCCGGGACTAGCGGATTTCACGGGGAGCTGTTTTTT
TRBJ2-1	.	TRBV25-1	.	CASRKRFNEQFF	TGTGCCAGCAGGAAACGCTTCAATGAGCAGTTCTTC
TRBJ2-1	.	TRBV4-2	TRBD2	CASSHLAGGYNEQFF	TGTGCCAGCAGCCACTTAGCGGGGGGCTACAATGAGCAGTTCTTC
TRBJ2-5	.	TRBV2	.	CASSEKETQYF	TGTGCCAGCAGTGAGAAGGAGACCCAGTACTTC
TRBJ2-3	.	TRBV10-1	.	CASSVSDQSTQYF	TGCGCCAGCAGTGTGTCCGACCAGAGTACGCAGTATTTT
TRBJ1-1	.	TRBV5-1	TRBD1	CASSFETGGRTEAFF	TGCGCCAGCAGCTTCGAGACAGGGGGCCGGACTGAAGCTTTCTTT
TRBJ2-7	.	TRBV18	TRBD2	CASSPTSGVYEQYF	TGTGCCAGCTCACCTACTAGCGGGGTATACGAGCAGTACTTC
TRBJ2-7	.	TRBV11-2	.	CASSLSDEQYF	TGTGCCAGCAGTCTTTCGGACGAGCAGTACTTC
TRBJ1-1	once	TRBV25-1	TRBD1	CASSESQGGSTNTEAFF	TGTGCCAGCAGTGAATCGCAGGGGGGTTCGACGAACACTGAAGCTTTCTTT
TRBJ2-7	.	TRBV21-1	.	CASGASANYEQYF	TGTGCCAGCGGGGCTAGCGCAAACTACGAGCAGTACTTC
TRBJ2-3	.	TRBV11-3	.	CASSQGGTYTDTQYF	TGTGCCAGCAGTCAGGGGGGGACCTACACAGATACGCAGTATTTT
TRBJ2-2	.	TRBV15	.	CATSWDLGELFF	TGTGCCACTTCTTGGGATCTCGGGGAGCTGTTTTTT
TRBJ1-1	.	TRBV29-1	.	CSVGVGIGARRPTEAFF	TGCAGCGTTGGTGTTGGGATCGGGGCGAGAAGGCCCACTGAAGCTTTCTTT
TRBJ2-7	.	TRBV27	TRBD1	CASSSFPGLGTGRSYEQYF	TGTGCCAGCAGTAGTTTCCCCGGCCTAGGGACAGGGAGATCCTACGAGCAGTACTTC
TRBJ2-1	.	TRBV14	.	CASSQDRGWALDEQFF	TGTGCCAGCAGCCAGGACAGAGGGTGGGCCCTTGATGAGCAGTTCTTC
TRBJ2-7	few	TRBV11-2	TRBD2	CASSLWGGEQYF	TGTGCCAGCAGCTTATGGGGGGGCGAGCAGTACTTC
TRBJ1-6	.	TRBV28	TRBD1	CASSFPGTGYNSPLHF	TGTGCCAGCAGTTTTCCCGGGACAGGGTATAATTCACCCCTCCACTTT
TRBJ2-3	.	TRBV7-2	TRBD1	CASSQKTGGPDTQYF	TGTGCCAGCAGCCAAAAAACAGGGGGCCCAGATACGCAGTATTTT
TRBJ1-3	.	TRBV10-3	.	CAISDSGRSGNTIYF	TGTGCCATCAGTGATTCGGGGCGCTCTGGAAACACCATATATTTT
TRBJ2-7	.	TRBV7-2	TRBD2	CASSRVLAGIFGAYEQYF	TGTGCCAGCAGCCGGGTACTAGCGGGGATTTTCGGTGCCTACGAGCAGTACTTC